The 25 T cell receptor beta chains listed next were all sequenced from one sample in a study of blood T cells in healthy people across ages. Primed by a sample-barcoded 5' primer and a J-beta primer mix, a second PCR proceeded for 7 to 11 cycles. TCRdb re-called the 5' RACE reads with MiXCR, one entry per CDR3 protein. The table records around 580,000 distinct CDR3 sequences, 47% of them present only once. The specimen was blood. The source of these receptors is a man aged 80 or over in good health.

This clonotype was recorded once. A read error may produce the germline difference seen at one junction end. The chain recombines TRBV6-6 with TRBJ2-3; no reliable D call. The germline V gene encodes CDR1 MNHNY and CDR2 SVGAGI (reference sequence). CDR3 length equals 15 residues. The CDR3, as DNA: TGTGCCATCAGTTGGCTTGGGGTTGGCACAGATACGCAGTATTTT. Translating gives CAISWLGVGTDTQYF.

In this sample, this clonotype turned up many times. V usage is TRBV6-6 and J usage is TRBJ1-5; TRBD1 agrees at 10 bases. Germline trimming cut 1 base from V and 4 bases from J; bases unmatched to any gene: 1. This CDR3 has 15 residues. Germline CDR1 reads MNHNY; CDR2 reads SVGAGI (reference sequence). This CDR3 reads CASSYLGQGNQPQHF. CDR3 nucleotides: TGTGCCAGCAGTTACTTGGGACAGGGGAATCAGCCCCAGCATTTT.

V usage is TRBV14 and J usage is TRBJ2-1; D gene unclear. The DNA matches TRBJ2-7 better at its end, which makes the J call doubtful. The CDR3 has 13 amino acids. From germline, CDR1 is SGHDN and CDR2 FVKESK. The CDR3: CASSHSGYNEQYF. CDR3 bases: TGTGCCAGCAGCCATAGTGGGTACAATGAGCAGTACTTC.

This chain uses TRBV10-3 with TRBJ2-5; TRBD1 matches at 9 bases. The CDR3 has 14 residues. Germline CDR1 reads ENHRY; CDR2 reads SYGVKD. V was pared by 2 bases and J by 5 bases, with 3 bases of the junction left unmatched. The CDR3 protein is CAISEDRGYETQYF. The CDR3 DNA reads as TGTGCCATCAGTGAGGACAGGGGGTACGAGACCCAGTACTTC.

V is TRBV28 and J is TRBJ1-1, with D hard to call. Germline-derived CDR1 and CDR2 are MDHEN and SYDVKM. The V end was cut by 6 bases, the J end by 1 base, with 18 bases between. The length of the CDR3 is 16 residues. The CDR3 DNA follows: TGTGCCAGCAGCCCAACAATAAGTGGACGGAACACTGAAGCTTTCTTT. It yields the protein CASSPTISGRNTEAFF.

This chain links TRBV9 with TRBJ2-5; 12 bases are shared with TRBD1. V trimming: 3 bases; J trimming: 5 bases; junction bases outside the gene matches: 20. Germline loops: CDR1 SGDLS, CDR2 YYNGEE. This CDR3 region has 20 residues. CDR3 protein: CASSASARYRDRGHRETQYF. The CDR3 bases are TGTGCCAGCAGCGCCTCCGCCCGTTACCGGGACAGGGGGCATCGTGAGACCCAGTACTTC.

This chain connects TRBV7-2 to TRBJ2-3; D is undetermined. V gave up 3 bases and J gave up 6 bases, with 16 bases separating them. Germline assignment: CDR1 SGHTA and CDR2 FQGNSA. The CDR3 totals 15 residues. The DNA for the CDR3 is TGTGCCAGCAGCTTCCCCCGGGTTCTGGCGGATACGCAGTATTTT. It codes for CASSFPRVLADTQYF.

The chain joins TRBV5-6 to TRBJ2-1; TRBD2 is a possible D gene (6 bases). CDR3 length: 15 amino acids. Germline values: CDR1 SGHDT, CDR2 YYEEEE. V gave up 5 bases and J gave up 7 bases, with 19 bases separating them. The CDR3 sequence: CASRARTTPWNEQFF. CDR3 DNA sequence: TGTGCCAGCAGGGCGAGGACTACCCCGTGGAATGAGCAGTTCTTC.

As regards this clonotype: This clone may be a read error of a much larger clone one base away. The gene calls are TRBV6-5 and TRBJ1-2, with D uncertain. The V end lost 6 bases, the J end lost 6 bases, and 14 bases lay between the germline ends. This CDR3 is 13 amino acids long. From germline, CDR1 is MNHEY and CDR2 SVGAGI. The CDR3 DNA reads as TGTGCCAGCAGAACTCTGGGTCCCAATGGCTACACCTTC. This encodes CASRTLGPNGYTF.

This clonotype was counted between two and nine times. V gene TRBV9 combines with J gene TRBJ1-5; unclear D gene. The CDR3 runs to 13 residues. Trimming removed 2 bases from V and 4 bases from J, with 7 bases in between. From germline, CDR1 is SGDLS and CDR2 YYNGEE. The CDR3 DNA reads TGTGCCAGCAGCGTTGGACCGAATCAGCCCCAGCATTTT. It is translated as CASSVGPNQPQHF.

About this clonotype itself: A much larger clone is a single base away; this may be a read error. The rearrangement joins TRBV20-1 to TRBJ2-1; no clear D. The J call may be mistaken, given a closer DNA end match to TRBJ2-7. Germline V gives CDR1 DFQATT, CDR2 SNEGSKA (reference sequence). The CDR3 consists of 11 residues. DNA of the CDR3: TGCAGTGCTAGACAGTACAATGAGCAGTACTTC. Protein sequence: CSARQYNEQYF.

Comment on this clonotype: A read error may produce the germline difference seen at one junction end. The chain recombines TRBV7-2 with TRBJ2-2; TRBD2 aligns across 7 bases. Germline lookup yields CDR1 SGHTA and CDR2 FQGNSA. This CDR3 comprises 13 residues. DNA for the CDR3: TGTGCCAGCAGTTTAGCGGGCGACGGGGAGCTGTTTTTT. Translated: CASSLAGDGELFF.

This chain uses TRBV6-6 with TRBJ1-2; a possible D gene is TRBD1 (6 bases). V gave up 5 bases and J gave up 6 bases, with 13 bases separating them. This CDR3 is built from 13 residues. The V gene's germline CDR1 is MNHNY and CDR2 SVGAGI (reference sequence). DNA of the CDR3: TGTGCCAGCAGTGATGGGGGCGCAAATGGCTACACCTTC. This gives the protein CASSDGGANGYTF.

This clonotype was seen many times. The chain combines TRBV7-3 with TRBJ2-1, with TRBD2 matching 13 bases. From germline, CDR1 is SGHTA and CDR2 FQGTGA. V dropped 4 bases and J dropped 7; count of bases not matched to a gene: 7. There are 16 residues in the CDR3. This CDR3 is CASSSRTSGRGNEQFF. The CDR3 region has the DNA TGTGCCAGCAGCTCCCGGACTAGCGGGAGAGGGAATGAGCAGTTCTTC.

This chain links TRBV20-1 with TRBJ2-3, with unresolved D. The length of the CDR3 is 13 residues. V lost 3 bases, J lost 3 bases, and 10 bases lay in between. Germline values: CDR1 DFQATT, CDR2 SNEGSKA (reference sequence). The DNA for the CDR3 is TGCAGTGCTAGCTGGGCGGTGACAGATACGCAGTATTTT. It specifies CSASWAVTDTQYF.

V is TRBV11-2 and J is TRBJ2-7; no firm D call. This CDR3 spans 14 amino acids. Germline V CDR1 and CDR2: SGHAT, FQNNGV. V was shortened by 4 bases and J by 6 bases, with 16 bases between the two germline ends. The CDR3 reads CASSSTETSGEQYF. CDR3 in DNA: TGTGCCAGCAGCTCCACCGAGACTTCGGGCGAGCAGTACTTC.

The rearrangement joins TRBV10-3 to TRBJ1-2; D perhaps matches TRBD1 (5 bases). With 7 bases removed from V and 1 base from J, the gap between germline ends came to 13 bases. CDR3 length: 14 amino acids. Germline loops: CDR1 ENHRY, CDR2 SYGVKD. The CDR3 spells CAIIERGDNYGYTF. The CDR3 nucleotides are TGTGCCATCATCGAAAGAGGGGATAACTATGGCTACACCTTC.

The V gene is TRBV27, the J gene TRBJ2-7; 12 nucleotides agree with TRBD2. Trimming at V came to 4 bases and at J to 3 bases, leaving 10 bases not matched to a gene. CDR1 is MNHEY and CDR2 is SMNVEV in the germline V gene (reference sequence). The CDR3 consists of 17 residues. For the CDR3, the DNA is TGTGCCAGCAGTTCGCGCCGACTAGCGGGGGACGGCTACGAGCAGTACTTC. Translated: CASSSRRLAGDGYEQYF.

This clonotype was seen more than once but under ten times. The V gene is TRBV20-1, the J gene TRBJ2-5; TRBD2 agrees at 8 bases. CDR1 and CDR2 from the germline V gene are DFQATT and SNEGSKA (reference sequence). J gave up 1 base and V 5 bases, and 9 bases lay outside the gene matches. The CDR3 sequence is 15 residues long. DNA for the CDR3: TGCAGTGCTGGATTCGGGGGGGGAGCCCAAGAGACCCAGTACTTC. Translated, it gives CSAGFGGGAQETQYF.

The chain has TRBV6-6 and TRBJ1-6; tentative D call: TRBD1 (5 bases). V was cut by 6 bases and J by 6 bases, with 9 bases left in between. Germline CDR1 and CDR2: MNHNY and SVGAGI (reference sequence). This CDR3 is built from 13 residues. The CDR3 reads CASRDMANSPLHF. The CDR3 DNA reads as TGTGCCAGCAGGGACATGGCTAATTCACCCCTCCACTTT.

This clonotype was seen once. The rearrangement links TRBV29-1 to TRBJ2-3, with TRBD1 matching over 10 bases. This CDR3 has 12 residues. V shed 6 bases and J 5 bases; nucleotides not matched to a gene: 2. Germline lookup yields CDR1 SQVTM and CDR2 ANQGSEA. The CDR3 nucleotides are TGCAGCGTGGGACAGGGGAAAGATACGCAGTATTTT. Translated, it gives CSVGQGKDTQYF.

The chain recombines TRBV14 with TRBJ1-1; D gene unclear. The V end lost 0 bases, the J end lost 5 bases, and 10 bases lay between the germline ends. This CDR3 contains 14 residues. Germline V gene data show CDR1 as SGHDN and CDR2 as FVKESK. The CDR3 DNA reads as TGTGCCAGCAGCCAAGAGTGGGCACAGACTGAAGCTTTCTTT. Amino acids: CASSQEWAQTEAFF.

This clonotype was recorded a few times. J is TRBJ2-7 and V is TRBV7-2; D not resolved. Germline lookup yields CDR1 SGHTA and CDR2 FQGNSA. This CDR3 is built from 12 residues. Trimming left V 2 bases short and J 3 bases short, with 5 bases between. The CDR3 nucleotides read TGTGCCAGCAGCTTAATAGGCTACGAGCAGTACTTC. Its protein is CASSLIGYEQYF.

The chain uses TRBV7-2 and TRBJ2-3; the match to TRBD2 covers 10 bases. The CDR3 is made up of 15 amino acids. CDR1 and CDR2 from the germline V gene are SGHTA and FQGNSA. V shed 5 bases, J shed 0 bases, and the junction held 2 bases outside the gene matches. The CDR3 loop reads CTSSPSGSSTDTQYF. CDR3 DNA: TGTACCAGCAGCCCTAGCGGGAGTAGCACAGATACGCAGTATTTT. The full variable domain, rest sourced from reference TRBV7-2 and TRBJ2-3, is GAGVSQSPSNKVTEKGKDVELRCDPISGHTALYWYRQSLGQGLEFLIYFQGNSAPDKSGLPSDRFSAERTGGSVSTLTIQRTQQEDSAVYLCTSSPSGSSTDTQYFGPGTRLTVL.

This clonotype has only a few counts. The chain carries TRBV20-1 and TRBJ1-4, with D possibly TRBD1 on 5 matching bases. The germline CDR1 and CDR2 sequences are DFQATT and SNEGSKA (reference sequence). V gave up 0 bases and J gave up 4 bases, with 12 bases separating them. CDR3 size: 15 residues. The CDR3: CSARDWGPVNEKLFF. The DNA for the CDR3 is TGCAGTGCTAGAGATTGGGGACCTGTTAATGAAAAACTGTTTTTT.